This T cell receptor beta chain appears in the sequencing data of a study of blood T cell repertoires in COVID-19. Study-level background: Material from acute and convalescent COVID-19 was sourced from the United States, Italy and Spain. The analysed material was cDNA or gDNA that came from T cells, B-cell-depleted T cells, or PBMCs.

As originally analysed: The assay estimated nucleated cells by amplifying reference gene primers. Libraries were prepared by immunoSEQ multiplex PCR; TCRdb keeps only in-frame clonotypes and omits some of them. V, J and clone size reflect that table, while D and trimming were determined from the DNA. The data hold around 700,000 clones, with more than 80% observed a single time. About this clone: Other DNA sequences within the sample encode an identical CDR3.

The sequence was collected from a woman aged 18 to 35 with acute or convalescent COVID-19. The sequencing sample was made of peripheral blood.

This chain's CDR3 is CASSQGVLAGTDTQYF. The CDR3 bases are TGTGCCAGCAGCCAAGGCGTTCTAGCGGGGACAGATACGCAGTATTTT. V and J are TRBV3-1 (or the pseudogene TRBV3-2) and TRBJ2-3; 9 bases agree with TRBD2. V dropped 1 base and J dropped 3; count of bases not matched to a gene: 5. Germline V gene sequence: CDR1 LGHDT, CDR2 YNNKEL (reference sequence). This CDR3 has 16 amino acids.